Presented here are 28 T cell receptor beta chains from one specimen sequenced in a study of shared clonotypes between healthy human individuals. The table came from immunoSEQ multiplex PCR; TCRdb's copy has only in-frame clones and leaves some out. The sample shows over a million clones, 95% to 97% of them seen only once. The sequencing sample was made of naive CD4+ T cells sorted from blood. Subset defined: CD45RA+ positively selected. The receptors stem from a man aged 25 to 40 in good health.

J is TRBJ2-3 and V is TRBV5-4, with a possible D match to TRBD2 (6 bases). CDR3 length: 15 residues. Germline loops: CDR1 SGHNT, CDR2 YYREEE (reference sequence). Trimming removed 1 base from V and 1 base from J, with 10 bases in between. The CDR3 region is CASSLPGGGTDTQYF. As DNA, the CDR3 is TGTGCCAGCAGCTTGCCCGGCGGGGGCACAGATACGCAGTATTTT. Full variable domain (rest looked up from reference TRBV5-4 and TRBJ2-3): ETGVTQSPTHLIKTRGQQVTLRCSSQSGHNTVSWYQQALGQGPQFIFQYYREEENGRGNFPPRFSGLQFPNYSSELNVNALELDDSALYLCASSLPGGGTDTQYFGPGTRLTVL.

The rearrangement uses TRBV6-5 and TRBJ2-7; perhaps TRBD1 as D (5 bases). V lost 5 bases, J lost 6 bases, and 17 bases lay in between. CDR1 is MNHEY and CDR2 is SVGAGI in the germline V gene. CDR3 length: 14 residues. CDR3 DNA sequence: TGTGCCAGCAGTCCCGGAAAGGGGATAGGCGAGCAGTACTTC. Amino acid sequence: CASSPGKGIGEQYF.

CDR3 in amino acids: CASRWSGGVDTQYF. CDR3 coding DNA: TGTGCCAGCAGATGGTCGGGAGGGGTAGATACGCAGTATTTT. The chain carries TRBV28 and TRBJ2-3, with 8 bases lining up with TRBD2. CDR1 MDHEN and CDR2 SYDVKM come from the germline V gene. CDR3 size: 14 residues. V was pared by 6 bases and J by 5 bases, with 7 bases of the junction left unmatched.

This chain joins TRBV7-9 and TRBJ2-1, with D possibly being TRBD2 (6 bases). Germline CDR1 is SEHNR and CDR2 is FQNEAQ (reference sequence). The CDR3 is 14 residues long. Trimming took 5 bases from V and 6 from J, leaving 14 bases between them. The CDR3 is CASSLGLSINEQFF. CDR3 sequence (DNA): TGTGCCAGCAGCCTGGGACTTTCTATCAATGAGCAGTTCTTC.

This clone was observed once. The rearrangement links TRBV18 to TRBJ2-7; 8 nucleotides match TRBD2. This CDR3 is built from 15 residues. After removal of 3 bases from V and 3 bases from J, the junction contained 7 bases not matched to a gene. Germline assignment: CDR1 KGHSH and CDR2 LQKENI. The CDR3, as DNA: TGTGCCAGCTCACCCCGCCGGGGGGGGCTCTACGAGCAGTACTTC. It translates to CASSPRRGGLYEQYF.

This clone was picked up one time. Here the CDR3 DNA reads TGTGCCAGCAGCTTGCTGACCGGGTCAGGGTTGTGGGAGCAGTTCTTC. Translating gives CASSLLTGSGLWEQFF. This sequence joins TRBV5-8 and TRBJ2-1, with D maybe TRBD1 (5 bases). The CDR3 runs to 16 residues. V lost 1 base and J lost 10, with 21 bases in between. Per the germline V gene, CDR1 is SGHTS and CDR2 is YDEGEE.

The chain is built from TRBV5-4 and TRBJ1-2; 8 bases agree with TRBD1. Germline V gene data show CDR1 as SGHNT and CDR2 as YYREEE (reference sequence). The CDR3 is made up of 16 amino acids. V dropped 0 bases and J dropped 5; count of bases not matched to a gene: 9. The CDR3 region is CASSLAGGALGYGYTF. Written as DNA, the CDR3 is TGTGCCAGCAGCTTGGCAGGGGGCGCTTTGGGTTATGGCTACACCTTC.

As DNA, the CDR3 is TGTGCCAGCAGTTTGTGGGGGGCAAGAGATACGCAGTATTTT. Translated: CASSLWGARDTQYF. V gene TRBV27 combines with J gene TRBJ2-3; TRBD1 or TRBD2 may be the D gene (6 bases each). The CDR3 has 14 amino acids. Trimming shortened V by 3 bases and J by 5 bases, and 12 bases separated the two germline ends. Germline-derived CDR1 and CDR2 are MNHEY and SMNVEV (reference sequence).

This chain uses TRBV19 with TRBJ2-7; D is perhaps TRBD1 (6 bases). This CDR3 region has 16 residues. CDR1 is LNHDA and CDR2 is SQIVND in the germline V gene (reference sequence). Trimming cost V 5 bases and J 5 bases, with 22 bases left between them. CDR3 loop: CASSVTGMPIPHEQYF. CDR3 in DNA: TGTGCCAGTAGTGTCACAGGGATGCCTATCCCTCACGAGCAGTACTTC.

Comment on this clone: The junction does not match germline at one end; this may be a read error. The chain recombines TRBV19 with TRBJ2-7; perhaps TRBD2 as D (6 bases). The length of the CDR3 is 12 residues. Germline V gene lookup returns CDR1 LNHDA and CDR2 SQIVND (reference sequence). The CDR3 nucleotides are TGTGCAAGTATGGACTACTCCTACGAGCAGTACTTC. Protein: CASMDYSYEQYF.

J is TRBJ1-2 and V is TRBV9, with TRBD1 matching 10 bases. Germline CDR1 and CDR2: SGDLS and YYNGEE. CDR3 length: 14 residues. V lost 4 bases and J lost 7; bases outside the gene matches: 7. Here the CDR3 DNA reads TGTGCCAGCAGCAAAGACAGGGGGCAGGCTGGCTACACCTTC. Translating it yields CASSKDRGQAGYTF.

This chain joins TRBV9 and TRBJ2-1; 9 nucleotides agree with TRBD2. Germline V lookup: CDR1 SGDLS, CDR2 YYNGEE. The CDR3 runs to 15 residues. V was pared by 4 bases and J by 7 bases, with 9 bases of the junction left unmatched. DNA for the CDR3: TGTGCCAGCAGCAAATTAGCGGGAGTAGTGAATGAGCAGTTCTTC. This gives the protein CASSKLAGVVNEQFF.

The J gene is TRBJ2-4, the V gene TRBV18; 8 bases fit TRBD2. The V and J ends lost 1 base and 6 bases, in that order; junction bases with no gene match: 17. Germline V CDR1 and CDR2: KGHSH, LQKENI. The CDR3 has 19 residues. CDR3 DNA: TGTGCCAGCTCACCACGTTATTCCGCCCAGCGGGAGATGGGAAACATTCAGTACTTC. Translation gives CASSPRYSAQREMGNIQYF.

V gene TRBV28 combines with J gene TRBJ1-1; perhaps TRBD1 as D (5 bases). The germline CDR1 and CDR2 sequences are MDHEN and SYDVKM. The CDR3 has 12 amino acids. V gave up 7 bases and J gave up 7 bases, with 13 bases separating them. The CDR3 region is CASITRGDEAFF. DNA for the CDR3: TGTGCCAGCATTACAAGGGGTGATGAAGCTTTCTTT.

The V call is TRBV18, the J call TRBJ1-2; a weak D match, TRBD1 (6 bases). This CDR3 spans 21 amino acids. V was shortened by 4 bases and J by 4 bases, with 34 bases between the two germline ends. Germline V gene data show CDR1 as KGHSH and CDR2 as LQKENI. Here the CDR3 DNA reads TGTGCCAGCTCACGCAACCCGGGGGCAGCCGTGGGGAGCCGTGATAGCTATGGCTACACCTTC. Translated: CASSRNPGAAVGSRDSYGYTF.

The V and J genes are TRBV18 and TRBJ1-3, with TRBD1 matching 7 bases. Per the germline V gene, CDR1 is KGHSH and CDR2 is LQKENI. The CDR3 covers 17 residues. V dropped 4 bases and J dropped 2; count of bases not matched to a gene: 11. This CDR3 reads CASSHRGSASTGNTIYF. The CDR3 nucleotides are TGTGCCAGCTCACACAGGGGTTCGGCCTCGACTGGAAACACCATATATTTT.

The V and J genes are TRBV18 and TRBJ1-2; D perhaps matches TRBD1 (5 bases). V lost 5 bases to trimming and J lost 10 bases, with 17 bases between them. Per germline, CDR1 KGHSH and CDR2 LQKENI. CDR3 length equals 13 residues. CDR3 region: CASSTVGTWDYTF. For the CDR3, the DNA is TGTGCCAGCTCAACTGTTGGGACGTGGGACTACACCTTC.

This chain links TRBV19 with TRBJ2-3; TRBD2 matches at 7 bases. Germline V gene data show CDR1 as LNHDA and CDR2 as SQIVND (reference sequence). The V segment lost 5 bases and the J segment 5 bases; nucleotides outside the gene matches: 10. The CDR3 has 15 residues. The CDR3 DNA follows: TGTGCCAGTAGTGAACAGCGGGACCAGATAGATACGCAGTATTTT. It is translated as CASSEQRDQIDTQYF.

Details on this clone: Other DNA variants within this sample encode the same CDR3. CDR3 DNA sequence: TGTGCCAGCAGCGTAGGCCCCATATACAATGAGCAGTTCTTC. This encodes CASSVGPIYNEQFF. This rearrangement joins TRBV9 to TRBJ2-1; unclear D gene. The V and J ends lost 0 bases and 4 bases respectively, with 8 bases between them. Germline V lookup: CDR1 SGDLS, CDR2 YYNGEE. CDR3 length equals 14 residues.

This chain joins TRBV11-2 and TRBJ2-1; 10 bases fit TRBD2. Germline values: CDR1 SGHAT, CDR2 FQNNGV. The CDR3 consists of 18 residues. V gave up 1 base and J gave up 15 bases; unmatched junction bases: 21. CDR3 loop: CASSLVGWHSTSGQGTFF. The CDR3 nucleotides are TGTGCCAGCAGCTTAGTGGGGTGGCATTCGACTAGCGGGCAAGGAACGTTCTTC.

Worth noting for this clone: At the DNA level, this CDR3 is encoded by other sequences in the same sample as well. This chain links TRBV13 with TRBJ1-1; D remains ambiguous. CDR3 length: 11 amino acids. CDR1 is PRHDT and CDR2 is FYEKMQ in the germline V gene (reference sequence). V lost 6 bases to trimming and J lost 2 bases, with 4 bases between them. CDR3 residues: CASSLNTEAFF. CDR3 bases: TGTGCCAGCAGTTTAAACACTGAAGCTTTCTTT.

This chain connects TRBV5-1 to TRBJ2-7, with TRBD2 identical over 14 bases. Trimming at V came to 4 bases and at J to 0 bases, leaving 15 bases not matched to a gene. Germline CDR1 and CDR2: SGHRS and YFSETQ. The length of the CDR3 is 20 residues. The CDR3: CASSLELGLAGGLFSYEQYF. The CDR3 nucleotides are TGCGCCAGCAGCCTCGAGCTCGGACTAGCGGGAGGACTATTCTCCTACGAGCAGTACTTC. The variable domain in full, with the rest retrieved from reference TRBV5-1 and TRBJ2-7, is KAGVTQTPRYLIKTRGQQVTLSCSPISGHRSVSWYQQTPGQGLQFLFEYFSETQRNKGNFPGRFSGRQFSNSRSEMNVSTLELGDSALYLCASSLELGLAGGLFSYEQYFGPGTRLTVT.

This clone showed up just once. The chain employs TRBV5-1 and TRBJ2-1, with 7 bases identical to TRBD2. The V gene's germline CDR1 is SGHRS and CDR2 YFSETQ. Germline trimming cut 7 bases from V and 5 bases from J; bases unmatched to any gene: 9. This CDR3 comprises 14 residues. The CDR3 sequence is CASRSMTSNNEQFF. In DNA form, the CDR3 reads TGCGCCAGCCGATCTATGACTAGCAACAATGAGCAGTTCTTC.

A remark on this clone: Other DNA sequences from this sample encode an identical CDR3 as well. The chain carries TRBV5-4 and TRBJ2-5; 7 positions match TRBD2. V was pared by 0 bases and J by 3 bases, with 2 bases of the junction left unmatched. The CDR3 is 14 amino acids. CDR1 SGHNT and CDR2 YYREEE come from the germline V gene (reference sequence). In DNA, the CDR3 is TGTGCCAGCAGCTTGGGGGCGGGAGAAGAGACCCAGTACTTC. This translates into CASSLGAGEETQYF.

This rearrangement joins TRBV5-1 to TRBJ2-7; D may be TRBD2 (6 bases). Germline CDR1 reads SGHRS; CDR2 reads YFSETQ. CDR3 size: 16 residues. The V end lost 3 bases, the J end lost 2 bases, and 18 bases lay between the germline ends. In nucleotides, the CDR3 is TGCGCCAGCAGCTCGGGGGTCGGGGTCTGGACCTACGAGCAGTACTTC. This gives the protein CASSSGVGVWTYEQYF.

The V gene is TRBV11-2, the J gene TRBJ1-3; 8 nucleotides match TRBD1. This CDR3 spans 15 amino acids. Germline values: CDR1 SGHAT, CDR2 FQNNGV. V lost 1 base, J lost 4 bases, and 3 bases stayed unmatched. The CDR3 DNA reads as TGTGCCAGCAGCTTAGCACAGGGGGAAGGAAACACCATATATTTT. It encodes CASSLAQGEGNTIYF.

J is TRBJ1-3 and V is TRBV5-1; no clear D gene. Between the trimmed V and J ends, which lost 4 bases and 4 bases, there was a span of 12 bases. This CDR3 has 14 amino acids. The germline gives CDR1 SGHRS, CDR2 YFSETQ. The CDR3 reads CASSDPGSGNTIYF. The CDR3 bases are TGCGCCAGCAGCGACCCCGGGTCGGGAAACACCATATATTTT.

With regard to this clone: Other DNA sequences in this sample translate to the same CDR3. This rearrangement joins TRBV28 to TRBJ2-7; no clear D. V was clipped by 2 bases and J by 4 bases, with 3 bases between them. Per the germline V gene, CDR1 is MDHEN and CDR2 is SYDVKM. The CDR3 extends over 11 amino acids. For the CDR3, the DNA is TGTGCCAGCAGTTTACTTTACGAGCAGTACTTC. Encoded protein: CASSLLYEQYF.